These 9 T cell receptor beta chains share one sample of origin, sequenced in a study of patients and donors after allogeneic stem cell transplantation. TCRdb re-analysed the RT-PCR reads in MiXCR, keeping a single row per CDR3 protein. The sample includes fewer than 75,000 distinct CDR3 sequences, 26% of them seen just once. The sample comprised blood, either unsorted or a sorted T cell fraction (not recorded which). These receptors all come from a human donor who was either an allogeneic HSCT recipient or a stem cell or donor lymphocyte infusion donor (not recorded which). It is not recorded whose cells these are; they may come from a transplant donor.

This clonotype was seen only a few times. This chain joins TRBV20-1 and TRBJ2-5; D might be TRBD2 (5 bases). The V gene lost 3 bases and the J gene lost 2 bases, with 13 bases spanning the gap. The CDR3 contains 14 residues. Germline CDR1 is DFQATT and CDR2 is SNEGSKA (reference sequence). The CDR3 DNA reads TGCAGTGCTAGTAGAACGGGAAATCAAGAGACCCAGTACTTC. Translation: CSASRTGNQETQYF.

This clonotype was observed a handful of times. This chain links TRBV20-1 with TRBJ1-5; D not resolved. V gave up 1 base and J gave up 6 bases, with 16 bases separating them. The CDR3 contains 15 residues. Per germline, CDR1 DFQATT and CDR2 SNEGSKA (reference sequence). This CDR3 reads CSARVAGQTVQPQHF. The CDR3 nucleotides read TGCAGTGCTAGAGTTGCGGGCCAGACCGTTCAGCCCCAGCATTTT.

The rearrangement links TRBV20-1 to TRBJ1-6; D unresolved. Germline CDR1 reads DFQATT; CDR2 reads SNEGSKA (reference sequence). CDR3 size: 17 residues. Trimming took off 0 bases at V and 0 bases at J, with 12 bases between the two ends. CDR3 bases: TGCAGTGCTAGAGATCACGAGGATAGCTCCTATAATTCACCCCTCCACTTT. This translates into CSARDHEDSSYNSPLHF.

This clonotype has a count of ten or more. V is TRBV12-3 or TRBV12-4 and J is TRBJ1-5; TRBD1 matches 7 bases. Unmatched junction bases numbered 6, after V lost 9 bases and J lost 4 bases. This CDR3 is 13 amino acids long. The CDR3 DNA follows: TGTGCCAGTAGTCCACAGGGGAATCAGCCCCAGCATTTT. Translating gives CASSPQGNQPQHF.

This clonotype has more than one count but fewer than ten. V gene TRBV27 combines with J gene TRBJ1-2; D perhaps matches TRBD1 (5 bases). V lost 4 bases and J 4 bases, leaving 16 bases between the germline ends. CDR1 is MNHEY and CDR2 is SMNVEV in the germline V gene (reference sequence). The CDR3 spans 15 residues. The CDR3 nucleotides are TGTGCCAGCAGTTACCAGGGATCTCCCCTCTATGGCTACACCTTC. It translates to CASSYQGSPLYGYTF.

A few counts support this clonotype. The chain employs TRBV20-1 and TRBJ1-1; D is unclear. The CDR3 spans 15 residues. V was clipped by 5 bases and J by 11 bases, with 27 bases between them. In germline, CDR1 is DFQATT, CDR2 SNEGSKA (reference sequence). The CDR3, as DNA: TGCAGTGCTGGTGACCGGGCTAGTTCCCCTAATAAGGCTTTCTTT. Protein sequence: CSAGDRASSPNKAFF.

The V and J genes are TRBV29-1 and TRBJ2-7; 10 bases are shared with TRBD1. This CDR3 spans 13 amino acids. Per germline, CDR1 SQVTM and CDR2 ANQGSEA. With 3 bases clipped from V and 6 bases from J, the junction kept 5 bases outside the gene matches. CDR3: CSVDPTGGFEQYF. The CDR3 DNA sequence: TGCAGCGTTGACCCGACAGGGGGCTTCGAGCAGTACTTC.

The rearrangement links TRBV6-5 to TRBJ2-7; 10 nucleotides line up with TRBD2. After removal of 6 bases from V and 5 bases from J, the junction contained 7 bases not matched to a gene. The CDR3 totals 14 residues. In germline, CDR1 is MNHEY, CDR2 SVGAGI. The DNA for the CDR3 is TGTGCCAGCAGCAGAGGAGCGGGAGGGGACGAGCAGTACTTC. Protein: CASSRGAGGDEQYF.

The chain couples TRBV2 to TRBJ2-1; no definite D call. V was shortened by 5 bases and J by 2 bases, with 1 base between the two germline ends. The CDR3 is 11 amino acids. Germline V CDR1 and CDR2: SNHLY, FYNNEI. The DNA for the CDR3 is TGTGCCAGCAGTACCTACAATGAGCAGTTCTTC. Its protein product is CASSTYNEQFF.